This entry describes one T cell receptor beta chain. This record comes from a study of blood T cells in healthy people across ages. At the level of the study: Capture by template switching was about one barcoded beta molecule per two T cells.

Between the trimmed V and J ends, which lost 1 base and 2 bases, there was a span of 12 bases. The CDR3 has 15 residues. Researchers report isolating at least 6.5 million PBMCs per sample. Primers used in a second PCR of roughly 6 to 12 cycles were a sample-barcoded 5' primer and a J-beta primer mix. Each CDR3 protein is one row after TCRdb ran MiXCR on the 5' RACE reads. The table lists about 640,000 distinct CDR3 sequences, about 30% of them singletons. Sequencing was done on a sample of blood. This TCR was recovered from a woman over 75 in good health. The rearrangement joins TRBV12-3 or TRBV12-4 to TRBJ2-7; the D is unclear. The CDR3 region has the DNA TGTGCCAGCAGTTTAGTCGGGCCGTGGACCTACGAGCAGTACTTC. It codes for CASSLVGPWTYEQYF.